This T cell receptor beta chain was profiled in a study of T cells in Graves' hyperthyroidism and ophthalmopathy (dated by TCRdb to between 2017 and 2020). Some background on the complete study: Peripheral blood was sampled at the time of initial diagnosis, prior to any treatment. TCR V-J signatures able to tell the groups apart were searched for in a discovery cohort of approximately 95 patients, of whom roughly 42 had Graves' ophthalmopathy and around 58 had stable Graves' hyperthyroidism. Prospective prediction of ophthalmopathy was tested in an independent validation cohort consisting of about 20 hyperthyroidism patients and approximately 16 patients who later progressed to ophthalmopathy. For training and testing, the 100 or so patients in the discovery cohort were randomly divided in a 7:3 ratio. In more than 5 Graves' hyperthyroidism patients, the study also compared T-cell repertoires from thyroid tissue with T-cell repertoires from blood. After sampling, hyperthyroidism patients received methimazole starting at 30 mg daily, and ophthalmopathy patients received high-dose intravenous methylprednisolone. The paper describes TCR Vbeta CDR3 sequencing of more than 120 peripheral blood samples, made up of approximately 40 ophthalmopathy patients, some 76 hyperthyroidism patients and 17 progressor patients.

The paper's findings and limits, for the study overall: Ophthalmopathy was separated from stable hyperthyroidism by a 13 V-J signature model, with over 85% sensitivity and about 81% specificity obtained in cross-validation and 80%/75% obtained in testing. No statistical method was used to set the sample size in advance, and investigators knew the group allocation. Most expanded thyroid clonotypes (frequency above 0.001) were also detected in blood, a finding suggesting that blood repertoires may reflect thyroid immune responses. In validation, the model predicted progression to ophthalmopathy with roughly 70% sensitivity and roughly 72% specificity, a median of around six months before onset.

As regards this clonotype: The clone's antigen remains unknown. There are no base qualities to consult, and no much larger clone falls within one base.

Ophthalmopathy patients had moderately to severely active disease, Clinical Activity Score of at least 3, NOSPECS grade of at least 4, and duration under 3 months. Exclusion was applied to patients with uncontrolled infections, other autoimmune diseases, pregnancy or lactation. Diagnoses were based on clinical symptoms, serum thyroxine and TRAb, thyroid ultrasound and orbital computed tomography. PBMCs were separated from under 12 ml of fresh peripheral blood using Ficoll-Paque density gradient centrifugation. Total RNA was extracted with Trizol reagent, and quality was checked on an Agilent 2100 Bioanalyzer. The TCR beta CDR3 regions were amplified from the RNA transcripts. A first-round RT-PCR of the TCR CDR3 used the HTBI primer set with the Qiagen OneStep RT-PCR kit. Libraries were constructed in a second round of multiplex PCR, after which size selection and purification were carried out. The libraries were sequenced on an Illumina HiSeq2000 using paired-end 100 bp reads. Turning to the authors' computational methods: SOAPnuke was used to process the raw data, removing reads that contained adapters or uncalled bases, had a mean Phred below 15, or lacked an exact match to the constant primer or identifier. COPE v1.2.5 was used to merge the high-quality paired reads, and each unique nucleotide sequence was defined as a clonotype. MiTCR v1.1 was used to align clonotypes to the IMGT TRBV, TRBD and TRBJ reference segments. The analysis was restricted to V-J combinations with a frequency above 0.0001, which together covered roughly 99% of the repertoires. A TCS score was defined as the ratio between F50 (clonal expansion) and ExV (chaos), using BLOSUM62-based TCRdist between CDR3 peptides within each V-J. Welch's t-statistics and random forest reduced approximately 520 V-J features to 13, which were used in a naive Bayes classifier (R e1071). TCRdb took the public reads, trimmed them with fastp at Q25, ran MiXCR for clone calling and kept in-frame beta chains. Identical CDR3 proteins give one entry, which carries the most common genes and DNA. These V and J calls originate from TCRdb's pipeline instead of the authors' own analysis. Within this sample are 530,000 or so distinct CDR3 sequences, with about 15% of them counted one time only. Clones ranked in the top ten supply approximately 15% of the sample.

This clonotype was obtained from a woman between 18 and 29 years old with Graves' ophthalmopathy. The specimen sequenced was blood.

The DNA reads TGTGCCAGCAGTTCCTTAGGGGGGGCAGATACGCAGTATTTT. Translated, this is CASSSLGGADTQYF. This chain is built from TRBV6-9 and TRBJ2-3; TRBD2 is perhaps the D gene, given 7 matching bases. V loses 4 bases of germline sequence and J loses 4 bases, and the interval between the two ends is 12 bases. Taken from cysteine to phenylalanine, the CDR3 has 14 residues. The CDR3 DNA has 42 bases and is translated from base 1. Reading the germline V gene gives CDR1 MNHGY and CDR2 SVAAGI.